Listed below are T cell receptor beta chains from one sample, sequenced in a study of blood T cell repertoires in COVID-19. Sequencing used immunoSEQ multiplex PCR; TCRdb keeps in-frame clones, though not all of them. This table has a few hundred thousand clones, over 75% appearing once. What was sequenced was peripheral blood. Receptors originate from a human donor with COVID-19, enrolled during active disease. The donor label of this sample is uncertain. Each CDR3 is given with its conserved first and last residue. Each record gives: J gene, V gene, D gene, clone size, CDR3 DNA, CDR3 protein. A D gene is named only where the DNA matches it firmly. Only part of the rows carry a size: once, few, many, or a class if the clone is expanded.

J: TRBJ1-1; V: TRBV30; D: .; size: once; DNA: TGTGCCTGGAGTGCCCCGAGGGCAGAACACACTGAAGCTTTCTTT; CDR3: CAWSAPRAEHTEAFF
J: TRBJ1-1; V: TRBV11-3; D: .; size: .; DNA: TGTGCCAGCAGCTCGGGGGGACCGAACACTGAAGCTTTCTTT; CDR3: CASSSGGPNTEAFF
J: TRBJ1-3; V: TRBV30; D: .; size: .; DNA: TGTGCCTGGGGCCAACCGGGATCAGGGGACACCATATATTTT; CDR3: CAWGQPGSGDTIYF
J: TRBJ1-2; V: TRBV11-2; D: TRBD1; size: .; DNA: TGTGCCAGCAGCTTATCCCCCCAGGGGGCCGGCTATGGCTACACCTTC; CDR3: CASSLSPQGAGYGYTF
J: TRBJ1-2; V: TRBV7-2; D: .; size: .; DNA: TGTGCCAGCAGCGTAGCCCAAAATCCTAACTATGGCTACACCTTC; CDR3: CASSVAQNPNYGYTF
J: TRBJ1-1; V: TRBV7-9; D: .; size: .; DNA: TGTGCCAGCAGCTTAGCCCGAGAGGCTCCTGAAGCTTTCTTT; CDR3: CASSLAREAPEAFF
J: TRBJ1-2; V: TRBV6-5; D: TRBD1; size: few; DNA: TGTGCCAGCAGCTACAGGGGCACTAACTATGGCTACACCTTC; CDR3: CASSYRGTNYGYTF
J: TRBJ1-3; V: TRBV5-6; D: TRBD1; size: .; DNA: TGTGCCAGCAGCTTGGATGGGACAGGGCTGAACACCATATATTTT; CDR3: CASSLDGTGLNTIYF
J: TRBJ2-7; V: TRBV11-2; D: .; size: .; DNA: TGTGCCAGCAGCCCTGACAGAAGCTCCTACGAGCAGTACTTC; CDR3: CASSPDRSSYEQYF
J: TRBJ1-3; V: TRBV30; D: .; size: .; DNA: TGTGCCTTGCGGGGGGCGAATGGAAACACCATATATTTT; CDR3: CALRGANGNTIYF
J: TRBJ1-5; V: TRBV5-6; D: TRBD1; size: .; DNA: TGTGCCAGCAGCTTGGAAGGGGGCGCTGATCAGCCCCAGCATTTT; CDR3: CASSLEGGADQPQHF
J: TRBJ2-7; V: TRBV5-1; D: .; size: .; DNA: TGCGCCAGCAGCTTGGCTGGAGGGGGCATCTACGAGCAGTACTTC; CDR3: CASSLAGGGIYEQYF
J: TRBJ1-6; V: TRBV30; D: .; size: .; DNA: TGTGCCTGGATGAGCGTTCTAAATTCACCCCTCCACTTT; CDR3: CAWMSVLNSPLHF
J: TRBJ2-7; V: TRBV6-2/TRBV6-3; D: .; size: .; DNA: TGTGCCAGCAGCGAGACTAGTTATACCGAGCAGTACTTC; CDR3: CASSETSYTEQYF
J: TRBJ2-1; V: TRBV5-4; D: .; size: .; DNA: TGTGCCAGCAGCCCGTTAGCGCCCTCCTACAATGAGCAGTTCTTC; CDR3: CASSPLAPSYNEQFF
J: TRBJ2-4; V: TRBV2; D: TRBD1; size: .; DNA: TGTGCCAGCAGTGAAATCGGCAGGGGGCTGAACATTCAGTACTTC; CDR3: CASSEIGRGLNIQYF
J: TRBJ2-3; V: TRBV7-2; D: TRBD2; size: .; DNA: TGTGCCAGCAGCTCCGGCGGGAGGTCCACAGATACGCAGTATTTT; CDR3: CASSSGGRSTDTQYF
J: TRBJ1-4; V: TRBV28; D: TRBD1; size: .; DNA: TGTGCCAGCAGTTTCCCGGACAGGGCCGGCCTAGCAACTAATGAAAAACTGTTTTTT; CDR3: CASSFPDRAGLATNEKLFF
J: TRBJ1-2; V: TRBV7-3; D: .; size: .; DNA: TGTGCCAGCAGCTTCCCGGACAGAGATGGCTACACCTTC; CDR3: CASSFPDRDGYTF
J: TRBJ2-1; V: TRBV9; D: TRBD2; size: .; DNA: TGTGCCAGCAGCGCACTAGCGGGAGGGTACAATGAGCAGTTCTTC; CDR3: CASSALAGGYNEQFF
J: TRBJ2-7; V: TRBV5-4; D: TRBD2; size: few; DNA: TGTGCCAGCAGCTTCACTAGCGGGAGTAGACACGAGCAGTACTTC; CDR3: CASSFTSGSRHEQYF
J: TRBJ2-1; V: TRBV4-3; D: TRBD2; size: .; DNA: TGCGCCAGCAGCCAAGTTACTAGCGGGAGCTACAATGAGCAGTTCTTC; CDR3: CASSQVTSGSYNEQFF
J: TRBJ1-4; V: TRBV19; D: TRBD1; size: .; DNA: TGTGCCAGTAGTTTAACAGGGGATGGTGAAAAACTGTTTTTT; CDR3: CASSLTGDGEKLFF
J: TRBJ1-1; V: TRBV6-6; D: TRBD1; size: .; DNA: TGTGCCAGCAGTCATAGGACAGGGAAGAACACTGAAGCTTTCTTT; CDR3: CASSHRTGKNTEAFF
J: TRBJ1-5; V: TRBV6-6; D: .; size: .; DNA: TGTGCCAGCAGTACACCCAATCAGCCCCAGCATTTT; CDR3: CASSTPNQPQHF
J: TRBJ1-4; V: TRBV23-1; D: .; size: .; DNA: TGCGCCAGCCGCAGACAGGAACCCTGGTCCGCAACTAATGAAAAACTGTTTTTT; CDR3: CASRRQEPWSATNEKLFF
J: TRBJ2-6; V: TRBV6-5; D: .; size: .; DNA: TGTGCCAGCCGGTTCTCTGGGGCCAACGTCCTGACTTTC; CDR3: CASRFSGANVLTF
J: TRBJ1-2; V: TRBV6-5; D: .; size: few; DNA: TGTGCCTCGGTGCGGGGGGCCTCCCAAAATGGCTACACCTTC; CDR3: CASVRGASQNGYTF
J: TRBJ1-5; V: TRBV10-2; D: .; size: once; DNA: TGCGCCAGCAGTGAGTCAACGGGTCAGCCCCAGCATTTT; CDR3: CASSESTGQPQHF
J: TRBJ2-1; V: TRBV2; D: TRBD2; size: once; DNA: TGTGCCAGCAGTGTGAGCGGGAGCAACAATGAGCAGTTCTTC; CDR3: CASSVSGSNNEQFF
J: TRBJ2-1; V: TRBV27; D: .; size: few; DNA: TGTGCCAGCAGTTACTATGGGAGGCCACTCAATGAGCAGTTCTTC; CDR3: CASSYYGRPLNEQFF
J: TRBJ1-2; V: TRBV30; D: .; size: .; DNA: TGTGCCTGGACGGACAGTTCTAAGGACTATGGCTACACCTTC; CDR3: CAWTDSSKDYGYTF
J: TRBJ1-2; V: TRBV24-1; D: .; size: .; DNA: TGTGCCACCAGTGATTTACAGGGAGCTAACTATGGCTACACCTTC; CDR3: CATSDLQGANYGYTF
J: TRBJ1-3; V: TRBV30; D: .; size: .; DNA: TGTGCCTGGAGTCCTAGGACTCGATCTGGAAACACCATATATTTT; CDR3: CAWSPRTRSGNTIYF
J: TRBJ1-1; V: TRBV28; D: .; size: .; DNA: TGTGCCAGCAGTTTACTTCCTGGGCAGAACACTGAAGCTTTCTTT; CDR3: CASSLLPGQNTEAFF
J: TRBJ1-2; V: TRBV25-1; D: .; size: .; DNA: TGTGCCAGCAGTGAGTTGGCAGGAAGCGGCTACACCTTC; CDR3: CASSELAGSGYTF
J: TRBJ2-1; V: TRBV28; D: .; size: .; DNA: TGTGCCAGCAGTAATAGCGGCGGAGGAGGCTACAATGAGCAGTTCTTC; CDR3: CASSNSGGGGYNEQFF
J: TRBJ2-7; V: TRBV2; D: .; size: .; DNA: TGTGCCAGTCGAGGGCCACTCCAAAGTAACGAGCAGTACTTC; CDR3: CASRGPLQSNEQYF
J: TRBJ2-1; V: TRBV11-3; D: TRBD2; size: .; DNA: TGTGCCAGCAGCTTGGCCCGAGCGGGATGGAATGAGCAGTTCTTC; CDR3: CASSLARAGWNEQFF
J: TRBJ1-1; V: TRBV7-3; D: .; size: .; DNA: TGTGCCAGCAGCTTGACAGGCGCCGGTCCTGAAGCTTTCTTT; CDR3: CASSLTGAGPEAFF
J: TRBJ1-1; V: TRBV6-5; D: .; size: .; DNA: TGTGCCAGCAGTTACGGGTGGGGGGGTACTGAAGCTTTCTTT; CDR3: CASSYGWGGTEAFF
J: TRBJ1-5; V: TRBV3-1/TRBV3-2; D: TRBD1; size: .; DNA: TGTGCCAGCAGCCCTAACGTCCGGGACAGGGGATTCGTCACGGTGGTTCAGCCCCAGCATTTT; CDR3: CASSPNVRDRGFVTVVQPQHF
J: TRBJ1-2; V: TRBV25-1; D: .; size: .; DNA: TGTGCCAGCAGTGAATCAGTATTCTATGGCTACACCTTC; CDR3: CASSESVFYGYTF
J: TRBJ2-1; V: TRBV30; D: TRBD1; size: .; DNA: TGTGCCTGGGGTGTAACCCGGGACAGGGGGCTGGGGAATGAGCAGTTCTTC; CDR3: CAWGVTRDRGLGNEQFF
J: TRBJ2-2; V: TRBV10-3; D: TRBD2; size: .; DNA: TGTGCCATCAGTGAGGGGCTAGCGGGCCTCGGAGGGGAGCTGTTTTTT; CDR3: CAISEGLAGLGGELFF
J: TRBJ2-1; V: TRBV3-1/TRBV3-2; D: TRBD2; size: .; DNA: TGTGCCAGCAGCCAAGGGACTAGCGAGTACAATGAGCAGTTCTTC; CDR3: CASSQGTSEYNEQFF
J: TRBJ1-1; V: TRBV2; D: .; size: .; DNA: TGTGCCAGCACCTTGGACAGCTCGACTGAAGCTTTCTTT; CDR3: CASTLDSSTEAFF
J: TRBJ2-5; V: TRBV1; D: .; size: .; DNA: TGCACCAGCAGCCACTACGGGAGGGCCTTAGAGACCCAGTACTTC; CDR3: CTSSHYGRALETQYF
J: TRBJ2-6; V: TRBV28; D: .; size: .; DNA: TGTGCCAGCAGTTTTGGCACAAGCTCTGGGGCCAACGTCCTGACTTTC; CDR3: CASSFGTSSGANVLTF